This section outlines one TCR beta chain sequence together with its context. The record originates from a study of blood T cell repertoires in COVID-19. Background on the study: Samples representing acute and convalescent COVID-19 were sourced from the United States, Italy and Spain.

The V end lost 1 base, the J end lost 0 bases, and 8 bases lay between the germline ends. CDR3 length: 14 amino acids. The germline V gene encodes CDR1 SGHKS and CDR2 YYEKEE (reference sequence). The assay was immunoSEQ multiplex PCR, and TCRdb's table has in-frame clones only and misses some. The table lists some 80,000 clones, 70% to 85% of them singletons. The clonotype was recovered from a woman aged 45 to 65 with acute or convalescent COVID-19. The V and J genes are TRBV5-5 and TRBJ2-7; D unclear. Sequencing was carried out using peripheral blood. The CDR3 region has the DNA TGTGCCAGCAGCTTGTCTGTTTCCTCCTACGAGCAGTACTTC. Protein sequence: CASSLSVSSYEQYF.